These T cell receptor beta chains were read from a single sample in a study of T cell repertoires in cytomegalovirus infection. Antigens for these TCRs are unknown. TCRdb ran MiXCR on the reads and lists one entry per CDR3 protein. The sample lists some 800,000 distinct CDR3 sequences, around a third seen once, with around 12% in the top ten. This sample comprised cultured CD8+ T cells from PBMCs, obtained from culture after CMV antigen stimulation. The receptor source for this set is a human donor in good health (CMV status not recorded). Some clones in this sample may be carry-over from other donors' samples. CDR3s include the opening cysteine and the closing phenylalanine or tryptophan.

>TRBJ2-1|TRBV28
CASSFLERWGEKSDEQFF
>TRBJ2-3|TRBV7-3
CASSLDSHSGDTQYF
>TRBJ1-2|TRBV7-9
CASSGGTGHGYTF
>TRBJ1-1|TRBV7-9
CASSLPGQGTTEAFF
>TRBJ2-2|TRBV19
CASRGQGAWTGELFF
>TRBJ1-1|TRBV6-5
CASINPLREAFF
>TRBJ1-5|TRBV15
CAIRSSNQPQHF
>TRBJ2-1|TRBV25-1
CASSDRDSQFF
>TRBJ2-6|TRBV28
CANSFGQVRGRWANVLTF
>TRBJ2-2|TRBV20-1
CSARDKTGGLTGELFF
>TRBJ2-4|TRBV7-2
CASSLARGTIKNIQYF
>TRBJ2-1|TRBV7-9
CASSSPGLAGHDNEQFF
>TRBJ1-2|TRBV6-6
CASSYLRDRGYTF
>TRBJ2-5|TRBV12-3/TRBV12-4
CASSPGDETQYF
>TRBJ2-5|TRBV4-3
CASSQGHVFQETQYF
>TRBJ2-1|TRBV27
CARLWTSGGSYNEQFF
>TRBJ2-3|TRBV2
CANKEGGGTDTQYF
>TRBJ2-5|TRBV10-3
CAISLGLAGGQETQYF
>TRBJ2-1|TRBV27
CASLGGGALYNEQFF
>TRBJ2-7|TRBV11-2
CASRLSPGLAGGHEQYF
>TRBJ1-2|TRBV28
CACKGDNEPHLYGYTF
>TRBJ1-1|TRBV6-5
CASSYPRDTGDTEAFF
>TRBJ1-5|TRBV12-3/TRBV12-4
CASSGPGAGSNQPQHF
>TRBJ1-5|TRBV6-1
CASSESWAVPSNQPQHF
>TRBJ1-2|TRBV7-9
CVSSLLQGTNYGYTF
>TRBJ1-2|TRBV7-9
CASSLEQLYGYTF
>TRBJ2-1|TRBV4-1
CASSQAGATYNEQFF
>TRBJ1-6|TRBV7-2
CASSLAGGGSYNSPLHF
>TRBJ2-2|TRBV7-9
CASSFSHTNTGELFF
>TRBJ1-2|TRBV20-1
CSAEMAGGYTF
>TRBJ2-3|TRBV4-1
CASSQGQDSDTQYF
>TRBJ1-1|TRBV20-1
CSARNRAASLNTEAFF
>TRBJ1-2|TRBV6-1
CASSEAQGGNYGYTF
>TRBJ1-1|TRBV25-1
CASSEYYGDTEAFF
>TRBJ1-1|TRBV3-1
CASSQDMRAHTEAFF
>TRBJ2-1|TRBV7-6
CASSFWGGAYNEQFF
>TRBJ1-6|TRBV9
CASSVAAQGVGNSPLHF
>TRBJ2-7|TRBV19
CASSMTMGYEQYF
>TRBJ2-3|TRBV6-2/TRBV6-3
CASSSPGLAGSDTQYF
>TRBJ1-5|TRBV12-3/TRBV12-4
CASSETGNQPQHF
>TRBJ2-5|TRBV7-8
CASSNGGSVETQYF
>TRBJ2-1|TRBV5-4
CASTRTSGGNEQFF
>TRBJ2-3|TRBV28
CASSLDLTTRYTDTQYF
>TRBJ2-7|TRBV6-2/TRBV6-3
CASSYRPGQEIFTQQYF
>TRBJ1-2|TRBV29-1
CSVEEQNGYGYTF
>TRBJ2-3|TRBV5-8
CASSAPTKDTDTQYF
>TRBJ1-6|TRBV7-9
CASSPTQGESYNSPLHF
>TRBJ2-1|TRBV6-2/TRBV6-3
CASGTASSYNEQFF
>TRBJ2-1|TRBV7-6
CVSSLDIWGGNEQFF
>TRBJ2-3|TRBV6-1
CASTPREGRTDTQYF
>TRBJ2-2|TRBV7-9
CAQPGTRGLGELFF
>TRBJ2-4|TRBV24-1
CVTSAGNFNTKNIQYF
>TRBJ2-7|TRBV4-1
CASSQLPGGGGLSYEQYF
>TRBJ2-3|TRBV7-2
CASSLYGPPDTQYF
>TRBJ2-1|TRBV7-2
CASSSSRDPRADEQFF
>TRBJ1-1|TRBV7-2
CASSLAGQGAIEAFF
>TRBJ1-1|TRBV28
CASSLGLGEAFF
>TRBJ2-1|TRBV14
CASSLWDRVGHNEQFF
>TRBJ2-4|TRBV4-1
CASSLIRDRGPKNIQYF
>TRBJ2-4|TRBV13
CASSLGQAGGKNIQYF